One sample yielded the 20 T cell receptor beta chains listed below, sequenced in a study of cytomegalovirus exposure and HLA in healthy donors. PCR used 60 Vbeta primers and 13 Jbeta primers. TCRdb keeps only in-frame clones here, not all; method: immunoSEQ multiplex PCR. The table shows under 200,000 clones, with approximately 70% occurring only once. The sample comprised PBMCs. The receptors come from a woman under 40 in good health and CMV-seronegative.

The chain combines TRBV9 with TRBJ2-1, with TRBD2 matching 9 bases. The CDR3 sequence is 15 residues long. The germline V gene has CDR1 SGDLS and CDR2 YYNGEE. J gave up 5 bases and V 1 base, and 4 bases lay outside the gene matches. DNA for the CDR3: TGTGCCAGCAGCGTAAGACTAGCGGTCGACAATGAGCAGTTCTTC. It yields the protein CASSVRLAVDNEQFF. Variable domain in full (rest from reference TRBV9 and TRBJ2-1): DSGVTQTPKHLITATGQRVTLRCSPRSGDLSVYWYQQSLDQGLQFLIQYYNGEERAKGNILERFSAQQFPDLHSELNLSSLELGDSALYFCASSVRLAVDNEQFFGPGTRLTVL.

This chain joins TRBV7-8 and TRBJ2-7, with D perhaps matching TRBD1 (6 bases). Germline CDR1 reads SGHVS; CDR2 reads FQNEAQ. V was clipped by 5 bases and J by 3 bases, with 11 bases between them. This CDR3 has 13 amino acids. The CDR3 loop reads CASSRDTLYEQYF. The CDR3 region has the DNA TGTGCCAGCAGCCGGGACACCCTCTACGAGCAGTACTTC.

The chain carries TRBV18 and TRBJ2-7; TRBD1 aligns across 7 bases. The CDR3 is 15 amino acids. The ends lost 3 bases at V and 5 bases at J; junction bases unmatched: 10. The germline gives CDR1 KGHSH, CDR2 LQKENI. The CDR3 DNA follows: TGTGCCAGCTCACCGACAGGGTTCATAATAGACGAGCAGTACTTC. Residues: CASSPTGFIIDEQYF.

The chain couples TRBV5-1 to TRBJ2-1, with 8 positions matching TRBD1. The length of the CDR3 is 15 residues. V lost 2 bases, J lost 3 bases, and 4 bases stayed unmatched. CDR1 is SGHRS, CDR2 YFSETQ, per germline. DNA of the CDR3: TGCGCCAGCAGCTTAGGACAGGGTTACTACAATGAGCAGTTCTTC. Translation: CASSLGQGYYNEQFF.

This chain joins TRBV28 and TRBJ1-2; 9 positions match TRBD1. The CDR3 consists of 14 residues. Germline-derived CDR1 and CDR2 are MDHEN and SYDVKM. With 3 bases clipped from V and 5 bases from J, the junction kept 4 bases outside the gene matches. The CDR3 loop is CASSFPGTGYGYTF. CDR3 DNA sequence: TGTGCCAGCAGTTTCCCGGGGACAGGGTATGGCTACACCTTC.

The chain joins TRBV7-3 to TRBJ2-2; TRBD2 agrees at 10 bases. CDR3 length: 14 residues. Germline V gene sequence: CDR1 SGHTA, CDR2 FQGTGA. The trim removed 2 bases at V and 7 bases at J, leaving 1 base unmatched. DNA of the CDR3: TGTGCCAGCAGCTTAGTAGCGGGAGGCGGGGAGCTGTTTTTT. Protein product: CASSLVAGGGELFF.

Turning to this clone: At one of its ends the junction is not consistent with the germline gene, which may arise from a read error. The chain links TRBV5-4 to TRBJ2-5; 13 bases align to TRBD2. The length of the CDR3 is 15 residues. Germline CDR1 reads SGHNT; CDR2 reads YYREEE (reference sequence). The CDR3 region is CASSLAGTSGEYSNF. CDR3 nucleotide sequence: TGTGCCAGCAGCTTGGCCGGGACTAGCGGGGAGTACTCAAACTTC.

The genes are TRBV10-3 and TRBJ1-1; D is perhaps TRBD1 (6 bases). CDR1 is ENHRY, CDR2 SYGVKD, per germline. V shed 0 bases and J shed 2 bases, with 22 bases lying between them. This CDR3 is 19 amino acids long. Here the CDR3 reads CAISESGTPFGDKNTEAFF. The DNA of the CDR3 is TGTGCCATCAGTGAGTCCGGGACACCTTTTGGAGATAAAAACACTGAAGCTTTCTTT.

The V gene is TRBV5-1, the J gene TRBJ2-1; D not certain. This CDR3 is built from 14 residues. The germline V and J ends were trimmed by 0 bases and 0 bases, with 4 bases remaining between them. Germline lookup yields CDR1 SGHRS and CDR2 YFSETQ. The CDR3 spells CASSLASSYNEQFF. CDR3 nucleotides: TGCGCCAGCAGCTTGGCTAGCTCCTACAATGAGCAGTTCTTC.

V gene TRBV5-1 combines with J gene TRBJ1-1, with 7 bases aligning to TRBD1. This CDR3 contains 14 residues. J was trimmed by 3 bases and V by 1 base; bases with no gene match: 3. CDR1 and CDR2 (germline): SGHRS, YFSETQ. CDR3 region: CASSLRTGDTEAFF. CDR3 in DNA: TGCGCCAGCAGCTTGAGGACAGGAGACACTGAAGCTTTCTTT. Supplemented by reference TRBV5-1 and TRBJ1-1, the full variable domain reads KAGVTQTPRYLIKTRGQQVTLSCSPISGHRSVSWYQQTPGQGLQFLFEYFSETQRNKGNFPGRFSGRQFSNSRSEMNVSTLELGDSALYLCASSLRTGDTEAFFGQGTRLTVV.

Written as DNA, the CDR3 is TGTGCCAGCAGTCCACGGGGGGGCGGGAATCCTGGGGCCAACGTCCTGACTTTC. It codes for CASSPRGGGNPGANVLTF. This sequence joins TRBV2 and TRBJ2-6; TRBD2 matches at 8 bases. Germline V gene data show CDR1 as SNHLY and CDR2 as FYNNEI. This CDR3 is built from 18 residues. Trimming took 5 bases from V and 2 from J; bases not matched to a gene: 11. Variable domain in full (rest from reference TRBV2 and TRBJ2-6): EPEVTQTPSHQVTQMGQEVILRCVPISNHLYFYWYRQILGQKVEFLVSFYNNEISEKSEIFDDQFSVERPDGSNFTLKIRSTKLEDSAMYFCASSPRGGGNPGANVLTFGAGSRLTVL.

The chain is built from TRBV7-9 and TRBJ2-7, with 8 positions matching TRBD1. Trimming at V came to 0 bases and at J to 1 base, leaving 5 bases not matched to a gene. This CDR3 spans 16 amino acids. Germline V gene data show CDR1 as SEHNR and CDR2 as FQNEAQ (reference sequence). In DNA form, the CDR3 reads TGTGCCAGCAGCTTAGCGGGGACAGGCCTTTCCTACGAGCAGTACTTC. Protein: CASSLAGTGLSYEQYF.

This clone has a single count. CDR3 protein: CSVRTGLNYGYTF. CDR3 nucleotides: TGCAGCGTCCGGACAGGGCTGAACTATGGCTACACCTTC. This rearrangement joins TRBV29-1 to TRBJ1-2, with TRBD1 matching 8 bases. Per the germline V gene, CDR1 is SQVTM and CDR2 is ANQGSEA. V lost 6 bases and J lost 2; bases outside the gene matches: 5. CDR3 length equals 13 residues.

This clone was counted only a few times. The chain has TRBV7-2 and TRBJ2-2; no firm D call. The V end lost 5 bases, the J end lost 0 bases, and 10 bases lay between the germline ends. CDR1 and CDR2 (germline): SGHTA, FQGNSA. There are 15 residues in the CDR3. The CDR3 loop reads CASSIARSNTGELFF. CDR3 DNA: TGTGCCAGCAGCATCGCGCGTTCGAACACCGGGGAGCTGTTTTTT.

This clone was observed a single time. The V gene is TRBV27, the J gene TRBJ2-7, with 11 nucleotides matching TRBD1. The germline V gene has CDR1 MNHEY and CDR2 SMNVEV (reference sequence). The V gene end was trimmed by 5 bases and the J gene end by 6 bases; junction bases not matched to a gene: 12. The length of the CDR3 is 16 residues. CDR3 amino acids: CASSLTGTGGFGEQYF. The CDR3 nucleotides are TGTGCCAGCAGTCTTACCGGGACAGGGGGATTCGGCGAGCAGTACTTC.

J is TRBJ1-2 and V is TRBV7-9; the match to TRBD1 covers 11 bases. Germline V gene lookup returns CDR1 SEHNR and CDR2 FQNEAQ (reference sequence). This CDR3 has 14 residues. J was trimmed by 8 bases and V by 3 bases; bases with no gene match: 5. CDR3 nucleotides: TGTGCCAGCAGCTTTGGAGGGACAGGGGGAGGCTACACCTTC. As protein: CASSFGGTGGGYTF.

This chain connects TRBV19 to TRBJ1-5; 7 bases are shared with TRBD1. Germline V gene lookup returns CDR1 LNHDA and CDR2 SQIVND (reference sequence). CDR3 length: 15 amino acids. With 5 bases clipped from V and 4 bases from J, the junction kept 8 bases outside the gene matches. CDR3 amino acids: CASSVQQGTNQPQHF. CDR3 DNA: TGTGCCAGTAGTGTCCAACAGGGGACTAATCAGCCCCAGCATTTT. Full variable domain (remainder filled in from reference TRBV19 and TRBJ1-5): DGGITQSPKYLFRKEGQNVTLSCEQNLNHDAMYWYRQDPGQGLRLIYYSQIVNDFQKGDIAEGYSVSREKKESFPLTVTSAQKNPTAFYLCASSVQQGTNQPQHFGDGTRLSIL.

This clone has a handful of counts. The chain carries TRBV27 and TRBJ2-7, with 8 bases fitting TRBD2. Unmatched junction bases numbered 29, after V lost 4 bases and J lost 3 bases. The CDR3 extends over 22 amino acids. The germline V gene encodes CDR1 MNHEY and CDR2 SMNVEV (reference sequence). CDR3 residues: CASSYQKEGEGPGGASLYEQYF. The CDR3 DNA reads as TGTGCCAGCAGTTACCAAAAAGAGGGGGAGGGCCCGGGGGGGGCCTCTCTCTACGAGCAGTACTTC.

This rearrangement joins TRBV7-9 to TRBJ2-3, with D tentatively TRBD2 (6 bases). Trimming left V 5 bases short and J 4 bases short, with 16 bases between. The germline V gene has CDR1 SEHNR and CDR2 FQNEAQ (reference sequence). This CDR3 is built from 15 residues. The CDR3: CASSIPWRASDTQYF. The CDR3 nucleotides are TGTGCCAGCAGCATACCCTGGAGGGCCTCAGATACGCAGTATTTT.

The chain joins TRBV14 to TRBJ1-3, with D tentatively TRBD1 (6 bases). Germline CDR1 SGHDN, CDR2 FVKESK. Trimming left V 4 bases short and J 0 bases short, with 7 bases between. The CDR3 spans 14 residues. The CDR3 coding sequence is TGTGCCAGCAGCCGGGACATCTCTGGAAACACCATATATTTT. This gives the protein CASSRDISGNTIYF.